A single T cell receptor (beta chain) is shown here with its context. The unexposed donors gave CD4+ T cells in about 2011-2019, prior to COVID-19. Per germline, CDR1 SGHVS and CDR2 FQNEAQ. This CDR3 region has 16 residues. The junction had 9 bases not matched to a gene; V was cut back by 1 base and J by 7 bases. The data stem from a study of CD4 T cells in relation to SARS-CoV-2 and coronaviruses. The data were produced by immunoSEQ multiplex PCR, yet TCRdb's version contains in-frame clones alone and is incomplete. The table shows roughly 61,000 clones, with around 86% occurring only once. The specimen sequenced was memory CD4+ T cells from PBMCs. The V call is TRBV7-8, the J call TRBJ1-2, with 10 bases fitting TRBD1. The sequence derives from a human donor in good health. CDR3 nucleotide sequence: TGTGCCAGCAGCTTAGTCCCGACAGGGGGCGGCGGTGGCTACACCTTC. The encoded protein is CASSLVPTGGGGGYTF.